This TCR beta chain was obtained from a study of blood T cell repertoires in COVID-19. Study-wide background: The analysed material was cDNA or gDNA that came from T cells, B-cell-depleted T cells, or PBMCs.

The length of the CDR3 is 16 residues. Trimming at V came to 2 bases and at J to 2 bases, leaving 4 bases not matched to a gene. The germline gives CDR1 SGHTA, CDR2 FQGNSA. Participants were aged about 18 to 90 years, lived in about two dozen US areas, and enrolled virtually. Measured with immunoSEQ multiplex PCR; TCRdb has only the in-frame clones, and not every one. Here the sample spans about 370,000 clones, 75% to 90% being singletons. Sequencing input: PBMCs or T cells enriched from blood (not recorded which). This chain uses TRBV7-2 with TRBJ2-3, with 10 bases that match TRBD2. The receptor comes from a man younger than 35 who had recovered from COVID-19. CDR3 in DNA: TGTGCCAGCAGCTTATACAGCGGGAGGGACACAGATACGCAGTATTTT. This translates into CASSLYSGRDTDTQYF.